These 22 T cell receptor beta chains originate from one sample sequenced in a study of radiotherapy plus CTLA-4 blockade in lung cancer. Profiling relied on immunoSEQ multiplex PCR, and the TCRdb table lists in-frame clones only, not all of them. Here the sample spans about 80,000 clones, more than 60% being singletons. Sequenced here: peripheral blood, sampled from a patient treated with radiotherapy plus ipilimumab. These receptors originate from a human donor with non-small cell lung cancer whose response to radiotherapy plus ipilimumab could not be evaluated. Some clones in this sample may be carry-over from other donors' samples.

The gene calls are TRBV9 and TRBJ2-3; no firm D call. V was cut by 4 bases and J by 2 bases, with 2 bases left in between. The CDR3 contains 11 residues. Germline V gene sequence: CDR1 SGDLS, CDR2 YYNGEE. This CDR3 reads CASSLTDTQYF. DNA of the CDR3: TGTGCCAGCAGCCTCACAGATACGCAGTATTTT.

The V call is TRBV19, the J call TRBJ1-1, with D unresolved. CDR3 length equals 14 residues. V lost 1 base and J 1 base, leaving 7 bases between the germline ends. CDR1 is LNHDA and CDR2 is SQIVND in the germline V gene (reference sequence). CDR3 coding DNA: TGTGCCAGTAGTATAGGCAGACAGAACACTGAAGCTTTCTTT. Its protein is CASSIGRQNTEAFF.

The chain has TRBV19 and TRBJ2-2, with D hard to call. In germline, CDR1 is LNHDA, CDR2 SQIVND (reference sequence). This CDR3 region has 13 residues. The V gene lost 4 bases and the J gene lost 1 base, with 4 bases spanning the gap. CDR3 region: CASSNRNTGELFF. CDR3 DNA: TGTGCCAGTAGTAACAGGAACACCGGGGAGCTGTTTTTT.

The chain uses TRBV4-1 and TRBJ2-2, with 8 bases that match TRBD1. J was trimmed by 6 bases and V by 0 bases; bases with no gene match: 6. This CDR3 contains 16 residues. Germline values: CDR1 MGHRA, CDR2 YSYEKL. The CDR3 DNA is TGCGCCAGCAGCCAAGAGGGGACAGGAGGGCCCGGGGAGCTGTTTTTT. Its protein is CASSQEGTGGPGELFF.

V usage is TRBV18 and J usage is TRBJ1-1, with 8 nucleotides matching TRBD1. The CDR3 is 17 amino acids. Trimming cost V 4 bases and J 1 base; bases outside gene matches: 11. The germline gives CDR1 KGHSH, CDR2 LQKENI. The CDR3 sequence: CASSLGAGGTGNTEAFF. The CDR3 DNA follows: TGTGCCAGCTCACTTGGGGCAGGGGGCACCGGGAACACTGAAGCTTTCTTT. The entire variable domain, with the rest obtained from reference TRBV18 and TRBJ1-1, is as follows: NAGVMQNPRHLVRRRGQEARLRCSPMKGHSHVYWYRQLPEEGLKFMVYLQKENIIDESGMPKERFSAEFPKEGPSILRIQQVVRGDSAAYFCASSLGAGGTGNTEAFFGQGTRLTVV.

V gene TRBV4-3 combines with J gene TRBJ2-7; perhaps TRBD2 as D (7 bases). Trimming took 3 bases from V and 4 from J, leaving 13 bases between them. This CDR3 is 14 amino acids long. Germline-derived CDR1 and CDR2 are LGHNA and YSLEER. CDR3 residues: CASSHPGGEYEQYF. The CDR3 DNA is TGCGCCAGCAGCCACCCGGGGGGCGAATACGAGCAGTACTTC.

V and J are TRBV15 and TRBJ2-2; TRBD1 aligns across 7 bases. CDR3 length: 15 amino acids. The V gene end was trimmed by 4 bases and the J gene end by 4 bases; junction bases not matched to a gene: 6. CDR1 and CDR2 from the germline V gene are LNHNV and YYDKDF (reference sequence). CDR3 residues: CATSMDRTRTGELFF. CDR3 DNA sequence: TGTGCCACCAGCATGGACAGGACCCGCACCGGGGAGCTGTTTTTT. The variable domain in full, completed from reference TRBV15 and TRBJ2-2, reads DAMVIQNPRYQVTQFGKPVTLSCSQTLNHNVMYWYQQKSSQAPKLLFHYYDKDFNNEADTPDNFQSRRPNTSFCFLDIRSPGLGDTAMYLCATSMDRTRTGELFFGEGSRLTVL.

The chain carries TRBV19 and TRBJ2-5, with 9 bases aligning to TRBD1. V lost 7 bases and J lost 4; bases outside the gene matches: 19. This CDR3 is built from 18 residues. The germline V gene encodes CDR1 LNHDA and CDR2 SQIVND (reference sequence). CDR3 nucleotides: TGTGCCAGTACCATTAGCCGGGACAGGGAACCCCCGGCAGAGACCCAGTACTTC. As protein: CASTISRDREPPAETQYF.

This chain joins TRBV15 and TRBJ1-2, with 9 positions matching TRBD1. Trimming removed 3 bases from V and 8 bases from J; junction bases left unmatched: 7. The CDR3 contains 14 residues. The germline gives CDR1 LNHNV, CDR2 YYDKDF (reference sequence). CDR3 sequence: CATSRGTGWGGYTF. The DNA of the CDR3 is TGTGCCACCAGCAGGGGGACAGGGTGGGGAGGCTACACCTTC.

Remarks on this clone: A read error may account for a junction end that differs from germline. Other DNA sequences in this sample translate to the same CDR3. This chain links TRBV9 with TRBJ2-7; D may be TRBD2 (6 bases). The CDR3 has 17 amino acids. Germline V gives CDR1 SGDLS, CDR2 YYNGEE. CDR3 sequence reads: CASSLAKGGTVYHEQYF. CDR3 nucleotides: TGTGCCAGCAGCCTAGCTAAGGGTGGGACTGTTTACCACGAGCAGTACTTT.

The J gene is TRBJ1-5, the V gene TRBV7-2, with 7 bases aligning to TRBD1. The CDR3 contains 16 residues. Losses at the gene ends were 3 bases for V and 2 bases for J; bases not matched to a gene: 7. Germline V gene lookup returns CDR1 SGHTA and CDR2 FQGNSA. The chain's CDR3 is CASSFRQGGGNQPQHF. Written as DNA, the CDR3 is TGTGCCAGCAGCTTCCGACAGGGCGGCGGCAATCAGCCCCAGCATTTT.

This chain links TRBV4-1 with TRBJ1-2; D gene uncertain. Per germline, CDR1 MGHRA and CDR2 YSYEKL. The CDR3 covers 15 residues. Trimming cost V 0 bases and J 7 bases, with 15 bases left between them. CDR3 protein: CASSQEPGYVGGYTF. CDR3 DNA sequence: TGCGCCAGCAGCCAAGAACCGGGGTATGTGGGTGGCTACACCTTC.

This clone has only one observation. This sequence joins TRBV28 and TRBJ1-3; 7 nucleotides agree with TRBD1. Germline V lookup: CDR1 MDHEN, CDR2 SYDVKM. J lost 4 bases, V lost 6 bases, and 6 bases had no gene match. CDR3 size: 14 residues. The CDR3 DNA reads TGTGCCAGCAGGATAACAGGGGTGGGAAACACCATATATTTT. Translated: CASRITGVGNTIYF.

This clone turned up a few times. The chain employs TRBV28 and TRBJ2-7; 9 bases agree with TRBD1. Germline V gives CDR1 MDHEN, CDR2 SYDVKM. The CDR3 runs to 14 residues. J gave up 2 bases and V 5 bases, and 4 bases lay outside the gene matches. The CDR3 reads CASSRQGGTYEQYF. CDR3 in DNA: TGTGCCAGCAGTAGACAGGGGGGAACCTACGAGCAGTACTTC.

The chain combines TRBV11-2 with TRBJ2-5, with D possibly matching TRBD2 (6 bases). Germline CDR1 and CDR2: SGHAT and FQNNGV. Trimming shortened V by 5 bases and J by 9 bases, and 16 bases separated the two germline ends. The CDR3 loop spans 13 amino acids. The CDR3 protein is CASSRALGEAQYF. The DNA of the CDR3 is TGTGCCAGCAGCCGGGCCCTGGGGGAGGCCCAGTACTTC.

The CDR3, as DNA: TGTGCCAGTCATTCCACGACAGACTACGAGCAGTACTTC. It codes for CASHSTTDYEQYF. The genes are TRBV6-5 and TRBJ2-7, with D possibly matching TRBD1 (5 bases). The ends were cut back, 9 bases at V and 3 bases at J, with 15 bases in the middle. The germline gives CDR1 MNHEY, CDR2 SVGAGI. CDR3 length equals 13 residues.

The chain has TRBV5-1 and TRBJ2-7, with 7 nucleotides matching TRBD2. There are 15 residues in the CDR3. V lost 4 bases to trimming and J lost 5 bases; unmatched junction nucleotides: 12. Germline CDR1 and CDR2: SGHRS and YFSETQ. The CDR3 bases are TGCGCCAGCAGCCATCGGGACTACCAGGTTCACGAGCAGTACTTC. Residues: CASSHRDYQVHEQYF. Supplemented by reference TRBV5-1 and TRBJ2-7, the full variable domain reads KAGVTQTPRYLIKTRGQQVTLSCSPISGHRSVSWYQQTPGQGLQFLFEYFSETQRNKGNFPGRFSGRQFSNSRSEMNVSTLELGDSALYLCASSHRDYQVHEQYFGPGTRLTVT.

V is TRBV15 and J is TRBJ1-1; D ambiguous. V was clipped by 0 bases and J by 2 bases, with 13 bases between them. Germline V gene lookup returns CDR1 LNHNV and CDR2 YYDKDF (reference sequence). The CDR3 totals 16 residues. CDR3 in DNA: TGTGCCACCAGCAGAGATCTCAGTCAGTTCAACACTGAAGCTTTCTTT. Translating gives CATSRDLSQFNTEAFF. The whole variable domain, remainder taken from reference TRBV15 and TRBJ1-1, is DAMVIQNPRYQVTQFGKPVTLSCSQTLNHNVMYWYQQKSSQAPKLLFHYYDKDFNNEADTPDNFQSRRPNTSFCFLDIRSPGLGDTAMYLCATSRDLSQFNTEAFFGQGTRLTVV.

The chain employs TRBV9 and TRBJ2-7; 7 bases agree with TRBD2. CDR1 is SGDLS, CDR2 YYNGEE, per germline. This CDR3 comprises 14 residues. With V trimmed by 4 bases and J by 2 bases, 6 bases remained unmatched. CDR3 coding DNA: TGTGCCAGCAGCCCCCATGGGGGGGCCTACGAGCAGTACTTC. Translating gives CASSPHGGAYEQYF.

The chain has TRBV5-1 and TRBJ2-3, with D possibly matching TRBD1 (5 bases). CDR3 length equals 18 residues. The V gene's germline CDR1 is SGHRS and CDR2 YFSETQ. The V gene lost 4 bases and the J gene lost 1 base, with 22 bases spanning the gap. CDR3 sequence reads: CASSLGWTPGIGTDTQYF. The DNA of the CDR3 is TGCGCCAGCAGCCTGGGGTGGACACCAGGGATCGGCACAGATACGCAGTATTTT.

This sequence joins TRBV5-1 and TRBJ2-7; 8 bases map to TRBD2. Germline lookup yields CDR1 SGHRS and CDR2 YFSETQ. The CDR3 is made up of 14 amino acids. Trimming removed 3 bases from V and 5 bases from J; junction bases left unmatched: 7. The CDR3 here is CASSSLSGADEQYF. CDR3 coding DNA: TGCGCCAGCAGCTCTCTTAGCGGGGCAGACGAGCAGTACTTC.

The chain is built from TRBV11-3 and TRBJ1-1, with a tentative D call TRBD1 (5 bases). The CDR3 sequence is 15 residues long. The V gene's germline CDR1 is SGHNT and CDR2 YENEEA. The V gene lost 5 bases and the J gene lost 4 bases, with 17 bases spanning the gap. CDR3 nucleotides: TGTGCCAGCAGCCCCGGGACGGGAGGTGTCACTGAAGCTTTCTTT. It specifies CASSPGTGGVTEAFF.